This T cell receptor (beta chain) was recovered during a study of blood T cell repertoires in COVID-19. Per the original methods: Using reference gene primer amplification, nucleated cell counts were estimated. The assay was immunoSEQ multiplex PCR, and TCRdb's table has in-frame clones only and misses some. V, J and clone size are taken as reported in that table, and D and trimming were inferred from the DNA itself. The top ten hold 1.8% of the sample, which has around 500,000 clones, roughly 90% seen once. This clone came up many times. The V segment lost 4 bases and the J segment 5 bases; nucleotides outside the gene matches: 13. This CDR3 is built from 17 residues. Germline CDR1 is SSHAT and CDR2 is FNYEAQ (reference sequence).

The source is a woman aged 40 to 50 who had recovered from COVID-19. The chain uses TRBV7-7 and TRBJ2-5; 10 bases are shared with TRBD2. Sample: PBMCs or T cells enriched from blood (not recorded which). In nucleotides, the CDR3 is TGTGCCAGCAGCTCAGTCCCTAGCGGGAGTGCCCTCGAGACCCAGTACTTC. It codes for CASSSVPSGSALETQYF.